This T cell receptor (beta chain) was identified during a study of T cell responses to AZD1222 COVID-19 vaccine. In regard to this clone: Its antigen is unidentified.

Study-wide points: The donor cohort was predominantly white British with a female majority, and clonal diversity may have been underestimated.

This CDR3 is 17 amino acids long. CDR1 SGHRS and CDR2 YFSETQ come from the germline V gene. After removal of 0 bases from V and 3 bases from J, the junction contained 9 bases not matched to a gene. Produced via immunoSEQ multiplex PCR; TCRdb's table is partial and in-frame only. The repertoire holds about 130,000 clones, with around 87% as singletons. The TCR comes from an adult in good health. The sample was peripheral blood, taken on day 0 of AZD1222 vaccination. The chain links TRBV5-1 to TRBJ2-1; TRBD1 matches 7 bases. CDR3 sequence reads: CASSLGGDSSFYNEQFF. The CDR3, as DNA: TGCGCCAGCAGCTTGGGAGGGGACAGCTCCTTCTACAATGAGCAGTTCTTC. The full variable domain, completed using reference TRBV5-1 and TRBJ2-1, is KAGVTQTPRYLIKTRGQQVTLSCSPISGHRSVSWYQQTPGQGLQFLFEYFSETQRNKGNFPGRFSGRQFSNSRSEMNVSTLELGDSALYLCASSLGGDSSFYNEQFFGPGTRLTVL.